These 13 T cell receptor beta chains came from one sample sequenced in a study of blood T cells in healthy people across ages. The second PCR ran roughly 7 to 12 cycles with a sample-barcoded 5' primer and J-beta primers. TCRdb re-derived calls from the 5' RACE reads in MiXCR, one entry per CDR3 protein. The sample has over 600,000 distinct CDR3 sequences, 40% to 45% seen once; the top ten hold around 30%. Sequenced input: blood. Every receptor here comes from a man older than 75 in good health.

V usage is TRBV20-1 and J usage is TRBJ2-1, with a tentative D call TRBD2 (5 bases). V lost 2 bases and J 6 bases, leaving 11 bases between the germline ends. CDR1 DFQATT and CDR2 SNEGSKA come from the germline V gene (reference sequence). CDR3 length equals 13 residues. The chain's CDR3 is CSARREFLNEQFF. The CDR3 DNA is TGCAGTGCTAGAAGGGAGTTTCTCAATGAGCAGTTCTTC.

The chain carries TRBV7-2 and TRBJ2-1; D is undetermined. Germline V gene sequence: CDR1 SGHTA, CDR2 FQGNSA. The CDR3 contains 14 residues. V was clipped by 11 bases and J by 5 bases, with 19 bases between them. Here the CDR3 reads CAGFLVGPNNEQFF. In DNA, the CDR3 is TGTGCCGGCTTCTTAGTTGGCCCAAACAATGAGCAGTTCTTC. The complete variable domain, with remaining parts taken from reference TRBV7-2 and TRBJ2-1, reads GAGVSQSPSNKVTEKGKDVELRCDPISGHTALYWYRQSLGQGLEFLIYFQGNSAPDKSGLPSDRFSAERTGGSVSTLTIQRTQQEDSAVYLCAGFLVGPNNEQFFGPGTRLTVL.

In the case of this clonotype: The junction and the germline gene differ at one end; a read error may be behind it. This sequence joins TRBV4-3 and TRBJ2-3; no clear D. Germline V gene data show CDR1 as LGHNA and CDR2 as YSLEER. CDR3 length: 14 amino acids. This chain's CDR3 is CVSSHGQGRYTQYF. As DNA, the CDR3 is TGCGTCAGCAGCCACGGCCAAGGCAGGTATACGCAGTATTTT.

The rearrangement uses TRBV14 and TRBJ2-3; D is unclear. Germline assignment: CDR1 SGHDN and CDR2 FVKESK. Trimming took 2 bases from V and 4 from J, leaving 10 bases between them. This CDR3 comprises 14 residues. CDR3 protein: CASSQFMIPDTQYF. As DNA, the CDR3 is TGTGCCAGCAGCCAATTTATGATCCCAGATACGCAGTATTTT.

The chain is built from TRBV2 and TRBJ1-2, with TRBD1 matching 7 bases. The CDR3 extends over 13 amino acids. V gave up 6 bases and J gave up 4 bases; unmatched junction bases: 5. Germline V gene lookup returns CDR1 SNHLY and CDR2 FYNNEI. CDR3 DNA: TGTGCCAGCAGACAGGGGCGTAGCTATGGCTACACCTTC. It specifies CASRQGRSYGYTF.

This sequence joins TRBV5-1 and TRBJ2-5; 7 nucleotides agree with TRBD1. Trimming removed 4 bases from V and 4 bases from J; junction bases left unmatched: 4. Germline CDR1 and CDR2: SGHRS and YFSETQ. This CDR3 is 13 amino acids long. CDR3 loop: CASSMNRGETQYF. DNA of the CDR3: TGCGCCAGCAGCATGAACAGGGGAGAGACCCAGTACTTC.

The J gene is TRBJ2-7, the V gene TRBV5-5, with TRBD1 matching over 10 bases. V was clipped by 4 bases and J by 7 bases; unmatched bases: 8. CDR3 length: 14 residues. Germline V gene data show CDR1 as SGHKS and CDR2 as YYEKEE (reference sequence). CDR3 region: CASSNRQGAREQYF. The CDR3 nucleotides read TGTGCCAGCAGCAACAGACAGGGGGCACGGGAGCAGTACTTC.

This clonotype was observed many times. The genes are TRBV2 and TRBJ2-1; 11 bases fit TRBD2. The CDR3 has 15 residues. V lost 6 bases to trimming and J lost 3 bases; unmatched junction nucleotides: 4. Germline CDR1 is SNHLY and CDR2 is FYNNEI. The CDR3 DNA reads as TGTGCCAGCAGGTACGGGACTAGCGGCTACAATGAGCAGTTCTTC. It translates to CASRYGTSGYNEQFF.

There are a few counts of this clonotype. The CDR3 loop is CASSKTWDRKDYEQYF. The CDR3 DNA is TGTGCCAGCAGTAAAACGTGGGACAGGAAGGACTACGAGCAGTACTTC. The chain couples TRBV4-2 to TRBJ2-7; 8 bases line up with TRBD1. Trimming cost V 6 bases and J 3 bases; bases outside gene matches: 13. Per germline, CDR1 LGHNA and CDR2 YNFKEQ. This CDR3 region has 16 residues.

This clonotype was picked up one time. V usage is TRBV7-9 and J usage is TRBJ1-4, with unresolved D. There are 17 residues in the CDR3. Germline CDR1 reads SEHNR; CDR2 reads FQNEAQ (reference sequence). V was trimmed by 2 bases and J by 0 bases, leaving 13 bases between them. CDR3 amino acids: CASSLPGWVSTNEKLFF. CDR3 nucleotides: TGTGCCAGCAGCTTACCCGGGTGGGTCTCAACTAATGAAAAACTGTTTTTT. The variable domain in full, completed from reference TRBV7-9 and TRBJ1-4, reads DTGVSQNPRHKITKRGQNVTFRCDPISEHNRLYWYRQTLGQGPEFLTYFQNEAQLEKSRLLSDRFSAERPKGSFSTLEIQRTEQGDSAMYLCASSLPGWVSTNEKLFFGSGTQLSVL.

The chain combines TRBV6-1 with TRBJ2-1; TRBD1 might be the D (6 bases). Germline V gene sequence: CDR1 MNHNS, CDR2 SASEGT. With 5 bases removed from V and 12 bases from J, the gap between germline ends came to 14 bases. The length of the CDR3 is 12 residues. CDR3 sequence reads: CASSLRDMGQFF. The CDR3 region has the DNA TGTGCCAGCAGTCTCCGGGACATGGGGCAGTTCTTC.

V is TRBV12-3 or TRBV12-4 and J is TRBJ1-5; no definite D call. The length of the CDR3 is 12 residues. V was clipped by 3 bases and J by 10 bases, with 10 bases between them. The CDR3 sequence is CASSFGFGPQHF. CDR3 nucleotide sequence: TGTGCCAGCAGTTTTGGCTTTGGTCCCCAGCATTTT.

The CDR3 nucleotides read TGTGCCAGCAGTTTGTCACCACTCAGGAACTATGGCTACACCTTC. Translation gives CASSLSPLRNYGYTF. The J gene is TRBJ1-2, the V gene TRBV27; D unclear. Trimming took 3 bases from V and 2 from J, leaving 13 bases between them. Germline CDR1 and CDR2: MNHEY and SMNVEV (reference sequence). The CDR3 covers 15 residues.